This T cell receptor (beta chain) appears in the sequencing data of a study of chemoradiotherapy in HPV16-positive cancers (dated by TCRdb to between 2021 and 2024). Notes on the research overall: Candidate HPV-specific T-cell clones and common TCR motifs were defined by functional T-cell assays performed on cells from a couple of HPV16-positive patients. The study asked whether T-cell immunity to the HPV oncoproteins E6 and E7 changes during chemoradiotherapy and whether this immunity affects survival. The candidate HPV-specific TCRs and motifs were subsequently tracked in TCR repertoires obtained from roughly 85 patients with HPV-related cancers.

Repertoires were sampled multiple times during chemoradiotherapy, which allowed clonal expansion in the tumor microenvironment to be followed. The full study reports these points: Expansion of candidate HPV-specific clones and E7-related TCR motifs was observed in the tumor microenvironment during treatment, whereas no such expansion was observed for non-HPV-specific T cells. The functional definition of HPV-specific T cells came from only a couple of HPV16-positive patients, and the survival association was reported for HPV16-positive patients. In HPV16-positive patients, expansion of HPV-responsive T cells during chemoradiotherapy was found to be associated with improved recurrence-free survival.

Taken from cysteine to phenylalanine, the CDR3 has 15 residues. Only the CDR3 region is kept as DNA, spanning 45 bases read in frame from base 1. Looking up the germline V gene (reference sequence) yields CDR1 MNHNY and CDR2 SVGAGI. V is cut back by 6 bases and J by 9 bases, with 12 bases in the junction unmatched. The library relied on the immunoSEQ multiplex PCR assay. TCRdb limited this immuneACCESS table to in-frame rearrangements with V and J called. A share of clones is missing; checked studies link under half to unresolved V genes, and the rest is unexplained. This sample gives around 5,600 clones in total; roughly 76% of them show up just once. The ten largest clonotypes hold approximately 9.9% of the sample. A note on this clone: Its antigen is not yet known. Nothing much larger sits one base from this clone, and base qualities are not available.

Recombination linked TRBV6-6 to TRBJ2-1; 9 junctional bases match TRBD2. The TCR originated in a human donor with HPV-associated anogenital cancer. Sampling took place from a patient who underwent chemoradiotherapy. The CDR3 here reads CASRPISGGFPEQFF. The DNA is TGTGCCAGCAGACCTATTAGCGGGGGTTTTCCTGAGCAGTTCTTC.